These 22 T cell receptor beta chains originate from one sample sequenced in a study of cytomegalovirus exposure and HLA in healthy donors. PCR involved 60 Vbeta and 13 Jbeta primers. Measured with immunoSEQ multiplex PCR; TCRdb has only the in-frame clones, and not every one. The sample includes 150,000 to 200,000 clones, around 80% seen only once; the top ten take roughly 5.2%. What was sequenced was PBMCs. Every receptor here comes from a young man in good health and CMV-seronegative.

This clone was seen more than once but under ten times. The V gene is TRBV7-9, the J gene TRBJ1-2; 7 bases align to TRBD1. V shed 8 bases and J 4 bases; nucleotides not matched to a gene: 10. Germline assignment: CDR1 SEHNR and CDR2 FQNEAQ (reference sequence). There are 14 residues in the CDR3. In DNA form, the CDR3 reads TGTGCCAGCGTGAAGGCGGGACAGATCTATGGCTACACCTTC. Protein: CASVKAGQIYGYTF.

This rearrangement joins TRBV6-1 to TRBJ1-4; 8 bases are a match to TRBD1. CDR3 size: 15 residues. Germline CDR1 is MNHNS and CDR2 is SASEGT. Trimming cost V 3 bases and J 7 bases; bases outside gene matches: 7. In nucleotides, the CDR3 is TGTGCCAGCAGTGACGGACAGGGTAGGGGTGAAAAACTGTTTTTT. It translates to CASSDGQGRGEKLFF.

The chain has TRBV28 and TRBJ2-1; TRBD2 agrees at 14 bases. Germline V gene data show CDR1 as MDHEN and CDR2 as SYDVKM. The CDR3 loop spans 15 amino acids. V shed 5 bases and J 9 bases; nucleotides not matched to a gene: 6. CDR3 loop: CASSQGTSGSIEQFF. In DNA form, the CDR3 reads TGTGCCAGCAGTCAAGGGACTAGCGGGAGTATTGAGCAGTTCTTC.

This clone was recorded a few times. The chain combines TRBV5-1 with TRBJ1-1; 7 nucleotides line up with TRBD1. Germline lookup yields CDR1 SGHRS and CDR2 YFSETQ. The V gene end was trimmed by 7 bases and the J gene end by 3 bases; junction bases not matched to a gene: 6. This CDR3 region has 13 residues. The CDR3 reads CASGYQGDTEAFF. CDR3 DNA sequence: TGCGCCAGCGGATATCAGGGGGACACTGAAGCTTTCTTT.

The genes are TRBV5-1 and TRBJ2-5; D is uncertain. Deletions cut 3 bases from V and 5 bases from J, with 11 bases between. This CDR3 contains 13 residues. CDR1 is SGHRS, CDR2 YFSETQ, per germline. CDR3 coding DNA: TGCGCCAGCAGCTCTCAGGATGGGGAGACCCAGTACTTC. Translating gives CASSSQDGETQYF.

The chain joins TRBV7-6 to TRBJ1-2; 11 bases line up with TRBD1. The CDR3 is 17 amino acids. Looked up from germline, CDR1 is SGHVS and CDR2 is FNYEAQ. After removal of 4 bases from V and 5 bases from J, the junction contained 12 bases not matched to a gene. CDR3 sequence: CASSSRRHGQGAYGYTF. The DNA for the CDR3 is TGTGCCAGCAGCTCCCGACGCCATGGACAGGGGGCTTATGGCTACACCTTC.

Only one count was recorded for this clone. V usage is TRBV7-8 and J usage is TRBJ2-7; perhaps TRBD1 as D (6 bases). The CDR3 covers 13 residues. Per the germline V gene, CDR1 is SGHVS and CDR2 is FQNEAQ. Trimming took off 1 base at V and 6 bases at J, with 10 bases between the two ends. The CDR3, as DNA: TGTGCCAGCAGCTTAGGTCTAGGGGGCGAGCAGTACTTC. Protein sequence: CASSLGLGGEQYF.

This clone was detected only once. This rearrangement joins TRBV29-1 to TRBJ2-3; D is possibly TRBD1 (5 bases). V shed 7 bases and J shed 1 base, with 15 bases lying between them. CDR3 length: 14 residues. Per the germline V gene, CDR1 is SQVTM and CDR2 is ANQGSEA. The CDR3 bases are TGCAGCGCTAGAGACAGTGGACGCACAGATACGCAGTATTTT. Translated, it gives CSARDSGRTDTQYF.

This chain uses TRBV5-4 with TRBJ2-1; TRBD2 matches at 10 bases. Per germline, CDR1 SGHNT and CDR2 YYREEE (reference sequence). V dropped 1 base and J dropped 6; count of bases not matched to a gene: 4. The length of the CDR3 is 15 residues. The CDR3 DNA reads as TGTGCCAGCAGCTTGAAACTAGCGGGAACCAATGAGCAGTTCTTC. Translation: CASSLKLAGTNEQFF.

The chain joins TRBV5-4 to TRBJ1-2, with D uncertain. Germline CDR1 SGHNT, CDR2 YYREEE (reference sequence). V lost 4 bases, J lost 7 bases, and 23 bases lay in between. The CDR3 is 16 amino acids. CDR3 residues: CASSIRGAAVYFGYTF. As DNA, the CDR3 is TGTGCCAGCAGCATCCGAGGCGCGGCGGTTTACTTTGGCTACACCTTC.

The rearrangement uses TRBV5-1 and TRBJ2-5, with a weak D call TRBD1 (5 bases). TRBJ2-7 explains the end of the DNA better; the J call may be wrong. CDR1 is SGHRS and CDR2 is YFSETQ in the germline V gene. There are 12 residues in the CDR3. CDR3 DNA sequence: TGCGCCAGCAGTTCAGACAGCTACGAGCAGTACTTC. It specifies CASSSDSYEQYF.

The CDR3 region has the DNA TGTGCCAGCAGTGACTTTTTTAGCGGCGAGCAGTTCTTC. Its translation is CASSDFFSGEQFF. The V and J genes are TRBV6-4 and TRBJ2-1; D perhaps matches TRBD2 (6 bases). Germline V gene sequence: CDR1 MRHNA, CDR2 SNTAGT. V dropped 1 base and J dropped 10 bases, with 11 bases sitting between them. This CDR3 region has 13 residues.

This clone has only one observation. This chain connects TRBV28 to TRBJ2-7; TRBD2 is a possible D gene (6 bases). This CDR3 spans 12 amino acids. Germline CDR1 is MDHEN and CDR2 is SYDVKM. V lost 8 bases and J 2 bases, leaving 10 bases between the germline ends. The CDR3 loop reads CASGRFTYEQYF. As DNA, the CDR3 is TGTGCCAGCGGGAGGTTCACCTACGAGCAGTACTTC.

Here the CDR3 reads CASSVDLGGRFSYNEQFF. The CDR3 nucleotides are TGTGCCAGCAGCGTTGATTTAGGGGGCAGATTCTCCTACAATGAGCAGTTCTTC. The gene calls are TRBV9 and TRBJ2-1; 7 nucleotides align to TRBD1. The J segment lost 0 bases and the V segment lost 2 bases, leaving 11 bases of the junction unmatched. The germline CDR1 and CDR2 sequences are SGDLS and YYNGEE. This CDR3 comprises 18 residues.

The genes are TRBV5-1 and TRBJ1-3, with TRBD1 matching over 10 bases. The length of the CDR3 is 18 residues. V shed 4 bases, J shed 4 bases, and the junction held 14 bases outside the gene matches. Germline values: CDR1 SGHRS, CDR2 YFSETQ. CDR3: CASSPLPPGQGSGNTIYF. The CDR3 nucleotides read TGCGCCAGCAGCCCCCTTCCCCCGGGACAGGGGTCAGGAAACACCATATATTTT. Based on the CDR3 plus reference TRBV5-1 and TRBJ1-3, the full variable domain is KAGVTQTPRYLIKTRGQQVTLSCSPISGHRSVSWYQQTPGQGLQFLFEYFSETQRNKGNFPGRFSGRQFSNSRSEMNVSTLELGDSALYLCASSPLPPGQGSGNTIYFGEGSWLTVV.

The V and J genes are TRBV7-3 and TRBJ2-1; D possibly corresponds to TRBD2 (5 bases). The germline CDR1 and CDR2 sequences are SGHTA and FQGTGA. The CDR3 has 16 amino acids. V dropped 5 bases and J dropped 2 bases, with 16 bases sitting between them. CDR3 region: CASSPLTGKTYNEQFF. DNA of the CDR3: TGTGCCAGCAGCCCCTTGACGGGAAAAACCTACAATGAGCAGTTCTTC.

The chain employs TRBV10-3 and TRBJ2-1, with TRBD1 matching 9 bases. The length of the CDR3 is 14 residues. CDR1 is ENHRY and CDR2 is SYGVKD in the germline V gene. Losses at the gene ends were 10 bases for V and 9 bases for J; bases not matched to a gene: 13. CDR3 loop: CATCAGQGVGEQFF. The CDR3 DNA is TGTGCCACCTGTGCGGGACAGGGCGTAGGTGAGCAGTTCTTC.

The V and J genes are TRBV7-3 and TRBJ2-7; 9 positions match TRBD2. Trimming took 3 bases from V and 6 from J; bases not matched to a gene: 9. Per the germline V gene, CDR1 is SGHTA and CDR2 is FQGTGA. This CDR3 comprises 15 residues. The CDR3 sequence is CASSLGGTSIGEQYF. Written as DNA, the CDR3 is TGTGCCAGCAGCTTGGGAGGGACTAGCATCGGCGAGCAGTACTTC.

The V and J genes are TRBV5-1 and TRBJ2-7; TRBD1 agrees at 8 bases. CDR1 SGHRS and CDR2 YFSETQ come from the germline V gene. The V segment lost 4 bases and the J segment 7 bases; nucleotides outside the gene matches: 4. The CDR3 has 12 amino acids. CDR3 coding DNA: TGCGCCAGCAGCCTGACAGGGGAAGAGCAGTACTTC. Translated, it gives CASSLTGEEQYF. Looking up the rest from reference TRBV5-1 and TRBJ2-7 gives the full variable domain: KAGVTQTPRYLIKTRGQQVTLSCSPISGHRSVSWYQQTPGQGLQFLFEYFSETQRNKGNFPGRFSGRQFSNSRSEMNVSTLELGDSALYLCASSLTGEEQYFGPGTRLTVT.

V gene TRBV10-3 combines with J gene TRBJ2-5, with 9 bases identical to TRBD1. The junction had 9 bases not matched to a gene; V was cut back by 8 bases and J by 5 bases. The CDR3 totals 14 residues. In germline, CDR1 is ENHRY, CDR2 SYGVKD. The CDR3 DNA sequence: TGTGCCATCGGAGGGACAGGGCGGTCGGAGACCCAGTACTTC. This translates into CAIGGTGRSETQYF.

Of note for this clone: An end of the junction does not agree with germline; a read error may underlie this. The same CDR3 arises from other DNA sequences in this sample as well. The chain uses TRBV4-1 and TRBJ1-1, with 7 bases aligning to TRBD1. Looked up from germline, CDR1 is MGHRA and CDR2 is YSYEKL. The CDR3 sequence is 15 residues long. The CDR3 protein is CASSQDQRQGVEAFF. The CDR3 DNA sequence: TGCGCCAGCAGTCAAGACCAGAGACAGGGAGTTGAAGCTTTCTTT.

The chain joins TRBV11-2 to TRBJ2-1; 15 bases line up with TRBD2. Unmatched junction bases numbered 6, after V lost 5 bases and J lost 10 bases. Germline assignment: CDR1 SGHAT and CDR2 FQNNGV. This CDR3 region has 15 residues. As DNA, the CDR3 is TGTGCCAGCAGCGCGGGACTAGCGGGGGGATTCGAGCAGTTCTTC. Translating gives CASSAGLAGGFEQFF.